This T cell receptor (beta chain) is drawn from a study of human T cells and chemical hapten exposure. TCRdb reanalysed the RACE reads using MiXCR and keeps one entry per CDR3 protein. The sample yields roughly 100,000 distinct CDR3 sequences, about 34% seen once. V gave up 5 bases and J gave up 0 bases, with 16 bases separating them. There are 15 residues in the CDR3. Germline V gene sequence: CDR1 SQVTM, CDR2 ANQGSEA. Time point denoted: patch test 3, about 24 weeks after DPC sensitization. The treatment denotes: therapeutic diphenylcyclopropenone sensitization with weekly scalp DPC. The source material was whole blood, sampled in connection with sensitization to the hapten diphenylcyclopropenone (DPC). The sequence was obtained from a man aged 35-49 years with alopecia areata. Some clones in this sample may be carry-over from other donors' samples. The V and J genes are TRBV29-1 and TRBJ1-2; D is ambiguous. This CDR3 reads CSVRKTSPANYGYTF. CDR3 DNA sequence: TGCAGCGTTCGCAAAACCTCCCCCGCTAACTATGGCTACACCTTC.